This TCR beta chain came from a study of early T cells in non-severe SARS-CoV-2 infection. Germline-derived CDR1 and CDR2 are KGHSH and LQKENI. After removal of 1 base from V and 6 bases from J, the junction contained 5 bases not matched to a gene. The CDR3 is 15 residues long. This clonotype was detected only a few times. TCRdb ran MiXCR on the 5' RACE reads and lists one entry per CDR3 protein. The sample consists of about 60,000 distinct CDR3 sequences, around 11% of them appearing once. This TCR derives from an adult who was a healthcare worker with PCR-confirmed SARS-CoV-2 infection or an uninfected control (not recorded which). Sequenced material: whole blood, taken at baseline. This rearrangement joins TRBV18 to TRBJ2-3; 9 positions agree with TRBD2. The CDR3 here is CASSPRGLAADTQYF. For the CDR3, the DNA is TGTGCCAGCTCACCACGGGGACTAGCCGCGGATACGCAGTATTTT. Supplemented by reference TRBV18 and TRBJ2-3, the full variable domain reads NAGVMQNPRHLVRRRGQEARLRCSPMKGHSHVYWYRQLPEEGLKFMVYLQKENIIDESGMPKERFSAEFPKEGPSILRIQQVVRGDSAAYFCASSPRGLAADTQYFGPGTRLTVL.